These 14 T cell receptor beta chains were all obtained from the same sample, sequenced in a study of shared clonotypes between healthy human individuals. CD45RO-negative cells were positively selected for CCR7, leaving out terminally differentiated effector memory CD45RA+ cells. Clones were read by immunoSEQ multiplex PCR, and TCRdb kept only the in-frame ones, dropping some. The sample has 1.5 million to 2.5 million clones, just under 95% seen once. The sequencing input was naive CD8+ T cells sorted from blood. The receptors were gathered from a young man in good health.

The rearrangement links TRBV7-6 to TRBJ2-1, with 12 bases that match TRBD2. The V segment lost 4 bases and the J segment 7 bases; nucleotides outside the gene matches: 8. CDR3 size: 16 residues. The germline V gene has CDR1 SGHVS and CDR2 FNYEAQ. The CDR3 spells CASSSRLAGVVNEQFF. CDR3 coding DNA: TGTGCCAGCAGCTCTAGACTAGCGGGAGTTGTGAATGAGCAGTTCTTC.

This clone was seen a single time. This rearrangement joins TRBV7-9 to TRBJ2-1; 7 nucleotides align to TRBD1. CDR1 SEHNR and CDR2 FQNEAQ come from the germline V gene (reference sequence). The CDR3 totals 13 residues. The V segment lost 5 bases and the J segment 9 bases; nucleotides outside the gene matches: 7. This chain's CDR3 is CASSPQGTPEQFF. CDR3 DNA sequence: TGTGCCAGCAGCCCACAGGGGACCCCTGAGCAGTTCTTC.

V usage is TRBV9 and J usage is TRBJ2-7; D possibly corresponds to TRBD2 (6 bases). There are 15 residues in the CDR3. Per the germline V gene, CDR1 is SGDLS and CDR2 is YYNGEE. V lost 4 bases to trimming and J lost 2 bases, with 16 bases between them. CDR3 in DNA: TGTGCCAGCAGCATTCAAGAGGGAGGTGCCTACGAGCAGTACTTC. Its translation is CASSIQEGGAYEQYF.

This clone was found once. Additional DNA sequences in this sample encode the identical CDR3. The rearrangement joins TRBV27 to TRBJ2-7, with TRBD1 identical over 10 bases. There are 15 residues in the CDR3. CDR1 MNHEY and CDR2 SMNVEV come from the germline V gene (reference sequence). With 2 bases clipped from V and 5 bases from J, the junction kept 6 bases outside the gene matches. CDR3 region: CASSLIGTGVHEQYF. The CDR3 DNA reads TGTGCCAGCAGTTTAATCGGGACAGGGGTCCACGAGCAGTACTTC.

V and J are TRBV30 and TRBJ2-2; D is unresolved. CDR3 length equals 12 residues. The V gene's germline CDR1 is GTSNPN and CDR2 SVGIG (reference sequence). The CDR3 bases are TGTGCTTCCTGGCGGAACACCGGGGAGCTGTTTTTT. It yields the protein CASWRNTGELFF.

This clone is a singleton in its sample. This chain joins TRBV2 and TRBJ2-3, with D possibly being TRBD1 (5 bases). Trimming took 8 bases from V and 7 from J, leaving 13 bases between them. Germline assignment: CDR1 SNHLY and CDR2 FYNNEI. The CDR3 sequence is 12 residues long. CDR3 region: CASQIDSYTQYF. CDR3 DNA: TGTGCCAGCCAGATTGACAGTTATACGCAGTATTTT.

DNA of the CDR3: TGTGCCAGCAGCTCCACCGGGACTAGGTTCTACGAGCAGTACTTC. Protein product: CASSSTGTRFYEQYF. The V call is TRBV11-2, the J call TRBJ2-7; 8 bases agree with TRBD2. Losses at the gene ends were 4 bases for V and 3 bases for J; bases not matched to a gene: 8. The CDR3 consists of 15 residues. The germline V gene has CDR1 SGHAT and CDR2 FQNNGV.

The chain has TRBV5-1 and TRBJ2-1; D unresolved. Germline CDR1 and CDR2: SGHRS and YFSETQ. The CDR3 extends over 13 amino acids. Trimming pared 5 bases from V and 7 bases from J, leaving 13 bases between. CDR3 DNA: TGCGCCAGCAGGGTTCCTGGACGGAATGAGCAGTTCTTC. Protein: CASRVPGRNEQFF.

This clone was counted once. This rearrangement joins TRBV9 to TRBJ1-5; D remains unclear. Germline values: CDR1 SGDLS, CDR2 YYNGEE. The CDR3 has 16 amino acids. The germline V and J ends were trimmed by 4 bases and 0 bases, with 14 bases remaining between them. The DNA for the CDR3 is TGTGCCAGCAGCTTTCGACGGCCTTATAGCAATCAGCCCCAGCATTTT. It specifies CASSFRRPYSNQPQHF.

The V gene is TRBV7-9, the J gene TRBJ2-1, with 10 nucleotides matching TRBD2. Germline-derived CDR1 and CDR2 are SEHNR and FQNEAQ (reference sequence). The ends lost 5 bases at V and 8 bases at J; junction bases unmatched: 12. The CDR3 contains 16 residues. CDR3 sequence (DNA): TGTGCCAGCAGCCGTCTAGCGGGAGCAGTGGTAGATGAGCAGTTCTTC. Translated, it gives CASSRLAGAVVDEQFF.

The V call is TRBV27, the J call TRBJ2-5; D may be TRBD1 (5 bases). The V end was cut by 6 bases, the J end by 3 bases, with 14 bases between. Germline V gives CDR1 MNHEY, CDR2 SMNVEV (reference sequence). The CDR3 runs 14 residues. The CDR3, as DNA: TGTGCCAGCAGCCAGACAGCACCGGAAGAGACCCAGTACTTC. Protein: CASSQTAPEETQYF.

This clone was seen a single time. The chain carries TRBV27 and TRBJ2-3, with 8 bases identical to TRBD2. The V segment lost 10 bases and the J segment 6 bases; nucleotides outside the gene matches: 6. This CDR3 contains 12 residues. CDR1 is MNHEY and CDR2 is SMNVEV in the germline V gene (reference sequence). CDR3 region: CATGGGRDTQYF. In DNA form, the CDR3 reads TGTGCCACCGGGGGGGGCAGGGATACGCAGTATTTT.

The rearrangement joins TRBV4-1 to TRBJ1-2; 7 bases are a match to TRBD1. The length of the CDR3 is 16 residues. Trimming cost V 2 bases and J 4 bases; bases outside gene matches: 10. Germline CDR1 and CDR2: MGHRA and YSYEKL. In DNA, the CDR3 is TGCGCCAGCAGCCAACCTGGGACAGATGGGATCTATGGCTACACCTTC. Protein sequence: CASSQPGTDGIYGYTF.

The gene calls are TRBV13 and TRBJ2-7; perhaps TRBD1 as D (6 bases). Trimming pared 4 bases from V and 3 bases from J, leaving 10 bases between. The germline V gene encodes CDR1 PRHDT and CDR2 FYEKMQ (reference sequence). The CDR3 consists of 13 residues. The CDR3 sequence: CASSWGRSYEQYF. DNA of the CDR3: TGTGCCAGCAGCTGGGGGCGGAGCTACGAGCAGTACTTC.